The clone carrying this T cell receptor beta chain was recorded a few times. These data are taken from a study of cytomegalovirus exposure and HLA in healthy donors. Researchers ran the PCR with 60 Vbeta and 13 Jbeta primers. This table comes from immunoSEQ multiplex PCR, and its TCRdb copy is limited to in-frame clones, with some not included. The repertoire holds roughly 120,000 clones, with over 60% as singletons. Sequenced sample: PBMCs. The clonotype comes from a man aged 30 to 45 in good health and CMV-seropositive.

This chain's CDR3 is CASSLARVNYEQYF. The CDR3 nucleotides read TGTGCCAGCAGCCTTGCGAGGGTCAACTACGAGCAGTACTTC. The chain employs TRBV11-2 and TRBJ2-7, with TRBD2 as a possible D gene (5 bases). The V end lost 5 bases, the J end lost 3 bases, and 14 bases lay between the germline ends. Germline-derived CDR1 and CDR2 are SGHAT and FQNNGV. The CDR3 is made up of 14 amino acids.